This TCR beta chain was captured by sequencing in a study of blood T cell repertoires in COVID-19. Across the study: Samples representing acute and convalescent COVID-19 were sourced from the United States, Italy and Spain. Sources were T cells, B-cell-depleted T cells, or PBMCs; the material itself was cDNA or gDNA.

V lost 5 bases and J lost 1; bases outside the gene matches: 4. The CDR3 extends over 14 amino acids. Germline V gene lookup returns CDR1 SGHRS and CDR2 YFSETQ. Original processing notes: By means of reference gene primer amplification, nucleated cell counts were estimated. Here immunoSEQ multiplex PCR was the method, and the copy in TCRdb shows in-frame clones only, minus some. V and J calls plus clone size are reproduced from that table; the DNA served to infer D and trimming. This table holds about 230,000 clones, approximately 87% found once. The sequence was collected from a woman aged 70 to 79 with active or convalescent COVID-19. Sequenced sample: peripheral blood. The chain couples TRBV5-1 to TRBJ1-1, with 8 bases lining up with TRBD1. CDR3 loop: CASRPGTGNTEAFF. CDR3 nucleotide sequence: TGCGCCAGCAGGCCCGGGACAGGGAACACTGAAGCTTTCTTT. The variable domain in full, with the rest retrieved from reference TRBV5-1 and TRBJ1-1, is KAGVTQTPRYLIKTRGQQVTLSCSPISGHRSVSWYQQTPGQGLQFLFEYFSETQRNKGNFPGRFSGRQFSNSRSEMNVSTLELGDSALYLCASRPGTGNTEAFFGQGTRLTVV.